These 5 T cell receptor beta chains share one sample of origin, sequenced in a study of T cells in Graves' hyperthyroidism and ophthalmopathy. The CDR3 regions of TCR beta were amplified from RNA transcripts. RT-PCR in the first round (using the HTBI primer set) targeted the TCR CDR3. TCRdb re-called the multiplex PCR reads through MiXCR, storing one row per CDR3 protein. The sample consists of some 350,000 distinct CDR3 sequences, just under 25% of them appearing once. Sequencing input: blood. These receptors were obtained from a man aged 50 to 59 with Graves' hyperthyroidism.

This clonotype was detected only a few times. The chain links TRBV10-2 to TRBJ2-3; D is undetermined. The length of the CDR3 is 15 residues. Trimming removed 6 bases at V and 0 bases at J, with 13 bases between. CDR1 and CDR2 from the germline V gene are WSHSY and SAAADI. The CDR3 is CASSPVGESTDTQYF. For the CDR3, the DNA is TGCGCCAGCAGCCCAGTAGGCGAAAGCACAGATACGCAGTATTTT.

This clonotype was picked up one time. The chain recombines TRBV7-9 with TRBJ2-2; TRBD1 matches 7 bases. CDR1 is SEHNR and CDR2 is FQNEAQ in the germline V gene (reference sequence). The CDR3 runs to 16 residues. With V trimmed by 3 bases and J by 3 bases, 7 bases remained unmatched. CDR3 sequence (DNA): TGTGCCAGCAGCTTCTCCCCGGGACAGCACACCGGGGAGCTGTTTTTT. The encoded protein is CASSFSPGQHTGELFF.

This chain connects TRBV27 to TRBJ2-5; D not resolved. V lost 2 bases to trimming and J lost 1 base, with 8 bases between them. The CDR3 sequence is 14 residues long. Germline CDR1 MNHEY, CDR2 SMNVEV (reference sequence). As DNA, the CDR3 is TGTGCCAGCAGTTTAGTGCGCTCCCAAGAGACCCAGTACTTC. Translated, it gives CASSLVRSQETQYF.

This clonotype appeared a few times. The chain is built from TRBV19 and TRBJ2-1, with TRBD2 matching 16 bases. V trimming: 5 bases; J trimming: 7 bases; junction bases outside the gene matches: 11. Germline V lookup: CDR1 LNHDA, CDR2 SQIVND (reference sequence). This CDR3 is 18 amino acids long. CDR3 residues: CASSQGTSGRAGVNEQFF. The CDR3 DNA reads TGTGCCAGTAGTCAAGGGACTAGCGGGAGGGCCGGTGTTAATGAGCAGTTCTTC.

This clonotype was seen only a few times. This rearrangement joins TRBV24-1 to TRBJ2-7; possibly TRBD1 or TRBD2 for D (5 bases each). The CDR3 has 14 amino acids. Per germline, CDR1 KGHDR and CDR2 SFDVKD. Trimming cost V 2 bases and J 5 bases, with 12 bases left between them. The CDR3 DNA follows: TGTGCCACCAGTGATTCAGGGAGTAAGAACGAGCAGTACTTC. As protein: CATSDSGSKNEQYF.